This T cell receptor (beta chain) comes out of a study of Graves' ophthalmopathy and Graves' hyperthyroidism. This clonotype has ten or more counts. With 4 bases clipped from V and 7 bases from J, the junction kept 13 bases outside the gene matches. Germline loops: CDR1 KGHSH, CDR2 LQKENI. This CDR3 spans 16 amino acids. Amplification from RNA transcripts yielded the TCR beta CDR3 regions. The first round was an RT-PCR with HTBI primers, and the second round was a multiplex PCR. TCRdb reprocessed the multiplex PCR reads with MiXCR, giving one entry per CDR3 protein. Of 450,000 or so distinct CDR3 sequences listed, approximately 15% were seen once; the top ten hold more than 8.5%.

Sequencing used blood. This chain connects TRBV18 to TRBJ1-1; 9 bases are shared with TRBD1. This TCR was recovered from a woman aged 25 to 45 with Graves' ophthalmopathy. CDR3 sequence: CASSRSGQGLSDEAFF. The CDR3 nucleotides read TGTGCCAGCTCACGATCGGGACAGGGACTATCAGATGAAGCTTTCTTT.